This is a list of T cell receptor beta chains from one sample in a study of blood T cell repertoires in COVID-19. The method was immunoSEQ multiplex PCR; TCRdb's version includes in-frame clones alone and lacks a portion of them. The sample shows fewer than 200,000 clones, approximately 90% of them seen only once. Sequencing was done on a sample of peripheral blood. Receptor source: a man aged 30 to 39 with COVID-19, enrolled during active disease. CDR3s include the opening cysteine and the closing phenylalanine or tryptophan. The D gene is left open where the match is weak. Not every row has a clone size; where given, it reads once, few, many or a size class.

v_call: TRBV27
j_call: TRBJ1-5
clone_size: NA
d_call: NA
cdr3_aa: CASSFYRYQPQHF
cdr3_nt: TGTGCCAGCAGTTTTTATCGGTATCAGCCCCAGCATTTT

v_call: TRBV10-3
j_call: TRBJ2-1
clone_size: NA
d_call: TRBD2
cdr3_aa: CAISEGTSRYNEQFF
cdr3_nt: TGTGCCATCAGTGAGGGGACTAGCAGATACAATGAGCAGTTCTTC

v_call: TRBV6-2/TRBV6-3
j_call: TRBJ2-5
clone_size: NA
d_call: TRBD2
cdr3_aa: CASSNPVVAGSAETQYF
cdr3_nt: TGTGCCAGCAGTAACCCAGTGGTAGCGGGCTCCGCCGAGACCCAGTACTTC

v_call: TRBV9
j_call: TRBJ1-3
clone_size: NA
d_call: NA
cdr3_aa: CASSRRASGNSGNTIYF
cdr3_nt: TGTGCCAGCAGCCGTAGGGCCTCAGGGAACTCTGGAAACACCATATATTTT

v_call: TRBV19
j_call: TRBJ1-2
clone_size: NA
d_call: NA
cdr3_aa: CASSIQGRGNYGYTF
cdr3_nt: TGTGCCAGTAGTATACAGGGGAGAGGTAACTATGGCTACACCTTC

v_call: TRBV11-3
j_call: TRBJ2-5
clone_size: NA
d_call: NA
cdr3_aa: CASSFQGGSETQYF
cdr3_nt: TGTGCCAGCAGCTTCCAGGGAGGATCAGAGACCCAGTACTTC

v_call: TRBV28
j_call: TRBJ1-2
clone_size: once
d_call: NA
cdr3_aa: CASSSLGSANYGYTF
cdr3_nt: TGTGCCAGCAGTTCTTTAGGCAGCGCTAACTATGGCTACACCTTC

v_call: TRBV19
j_call: TRBJ1-5
clone_size: NA
d_call: TRBD1
cdr3_aa: CASSIDRGNQPQHF
cdr3_nt: TGTGCCAGTAGTATCGACAGGGGAAATCAGCCCCAGCATTTT

v_call: TRBV3-1/TRBV3-2
j_call: TRBJ1-1
clone_size: NA
d_call: NA
cdr3_aa: CASSGTMNTEAFF
cdr3_nt: TGTGCCAGCAGCGGGACAATGAACACTGAAGCTTTCTTT

v_call: TRBV13
j_call: TRBJ2-3
clone_size: NA
d_call: TRBD2
cdr3_aa: CASSSATSAAGTSGGPSTDTQYF
cdr3_nt: TGTGCCAGCAGCTCGGCCACGTCCGCCGCCGGGACTAGCGGGGGGCCTAGCACAGATACGCAGTATTTT

v_call: TRBV18
j_call: TRBJ1-1
clone_size: NA
d_call: TRBD1
cdr3_aa: CASSPWTGGSPEAFF
cdr3_nt: TGTGCCAGCTCACCCTGGACAGGGGGCAGCCCTGAAGCTTTCTTT

v_call: TRBV7-9
j_call: TRBJ1-3
clone_size: NA
d_call: NA
cdr3_aa: CASSFGRASGNTIYF
cdr3_nt: TGTGCCAGCAGCTTTGGCAGGGCCTCTGGAAACACCATATATTTT

v_call: TRBV5-1
j_call: TRBJ2-1
clone_size: once
d_call: TRBD2
cdr3_aa: CASSPLAGYYNEQFF
cdr3_nt: TGCGCCAGCAGCCCTCTAGCGGGATACTACAATGAGCAGTTCTTC

v_call: TRBV7-3
j_call: TRBJ2-5
clone_size: NA
d_call: TRBD1
cdr3_aa: CASSSQPGQQETQYF
cdr3_nt: TGTGCCAGCAGCTCGCAGCCGGGACAGCAAGAGACCCAGTACTTC

v_call: TRBV4-3
j_call: TRBJ2-2
clone_size: NA
d_call: TRBD1
cdr3_aa: CASSFGQANTGELFF
cdr3_nt: TGCGCCAGCAGCTTCGGACAGGCGAACACCGGGGAGCTGTTTTTT

v_call: TRBV30
j_call: TRBJ1-6
clone_size: NA
d_call: NA
cdr3_aa: CAWSPRAGMGSPLHF
cdr3_nt: TGTGCCTGGAGTCCCCGGGCAGGGATGGGATCACCCCTCCACTTT

v_call: TRBV12-3/TRBV12-4
j_call: TRBJ2-1
clone_size: NA
d_call: TRBD1
cdr3_aa: CASRPTGYDEQFF
cdr3_nt: TGTGCCAGCAGGCCGACAGGGTACGATGAGCAGTTCTTC

v_call: TRBV24-1
j_call: TRBJ1-2
clone_size: NA
d_call: TRBD1
cdr3_aa: CATSDHRRTGGGYTF
cdr3_nt: TGTGCCACCAGTGATCACCGGCGGACAGGGGGAGGCTACACCTTC

v_call: TRBV7-2
j_call: TRBJ1-5
clone_size: NA
d_call: NA
cdr3_aa: CASSLGGGANQPQHF
cdr3_nt: TGTGCCAGCAGCTTAGGAGGGGGTGCTAATCAGCCCCAGCATTTT

v_call: TRBV2
j_call: TRBJ2-2
clone_size: NA
d_call: NA
cdr3_aa: CATRAGFNTGELFF
cdr3_nt: TGTGCCACACGGGCGGGGTTCAACACCGGGGAGCTGTTTTTT

v_call: TRBV4-1
j_call: TRBJ2-2
clone_size: NA
d_call: TRBD1
cdr3_aa: CASSPRDRGLTGELFF
cdr3_nt: TGCGCCAGCAGCCCCAGGGACAGGGGGTTGACCGGGGAGCTGTTTTTT

v_call: TRBV14
j_call: TRBJ2-2
clone_size: NA
d_call: TRBD2
cdr3_aa: CASSVAGGKVTGELFF
cdr3_nt: TGTGCCAGCAGCGTCGCGGGGGGTAAAGTTACCGGGGAGCTGTTTTTT

v_call: TRBV27
j_call: TRBJ1-1
clone_size: NA
d_call: TRBD1
cdr3_aa: CASSLSLARGLTEAFF
cdr3_nt: TGTGCCAGCAGTTTATCGCTCGCCAGGGGGCTGACTGAAGCTTTCTTT

v_call: TRBV19
j_call: TRBJ2-2
clone_size: NA
d_call: NA
cdr3_aa: CASSIAAYTGELFF
cdr3_nt: TGTGCCAGTAGTATCGCGGCATACACCGGGGAGCTGTTTTTT

v_call: TRBV28
j_call: TRBJ2-7
clone_size: NA
d_call: TRBD1
cdr3_aa: CASSSPGQGDDEQYF
cdr3_nt: TGTGCCAGCAGTTCCCCCGGACAGGGAGACGACGAGCAGTACTTC

v_call: TRBV24-1
j_call: TRBJ2-1
clone_size: NA
d_call: NA
cdr3_aa: CATSDFGREEQFF
cdr3_nt: TGTGCCACCAGTGATTTTGGACGGGAGGAGCAGTTCTTC

v_call: TRBV27
j_call: TRBJ1-4
clone_size: many
d_call: NA
cdr3_aa: CASSLSAPNEKLFF
cdr3_nt: TGTGCCAGCAGTTTATCGGCCCCTAATGAAAAACTGTTTTTT

v_call: TRBV11-1
j_call: TRBJ2-3
clone_size: NA
d_call: TRBD2
cdr3_aa: CASSLLAGGLREGQYF
cdr3_nt: TGTGCCAGCAGCCTACTAGCGGGGGGCCTGCGGGAGGGGCAGTATTTT

v_call: TRBV6-4
j_call: TRBJ2-1
clone_size: NA
d_call: TRBD2
cdr3_aa: CASRGDYWYNEQFF
cdr3_nt: TGTGCCAGCAGGGGGGACTACTGGTACAATGAGCAGTTCTTC

v_call: TRBV7-2
j_call: TRBJ2-1
clone_size: NA
d_call: NA
cdr3_aa: CASSLTSPISEQFF
cdr3_nt: TGTGCCAGCAGCTTAACTTCACCGATTTCCGAGCAGTTCTTC

v_call: TRBV7-2
j_call: TRBJ2-5
clone_size: NA
d_call: TRBD2
cdr3_aa: CASSFGGTYRETQYF
cdr3_nt: TGTGCCAGCAGCTTCGGGGGGACGTATCGAGAGACCCAGTACTTC

v_call: TRBV7-6
j_call: TRBJ2-1
clone_size: NA
d_call: TRBD1
cdr3_aa: CASSASGTAYNEQFF
cdr3_nt: TGTGCCAGCAGCGCCTCCGGGACAGCCTACAATGAGCAGTTCTTC

v_call: TRBV28
j_call: TRBJ2-5
clone_size: NA
d_call: TRBD1
cdr3_aa: CASRSTGGGETQYF
cdr3_nt: TGTGCCAGCAGATCAACAGGGGGCGGAGAGACCCAGTACTTC

v_call: TRBV19
j_call: TRBJ1-2
clone_size: NA
d_call: TRBD1
cdr3_aa: CASSTGTANYGYTF
cdr3_nt: TGTGCCAGTAGTACCGGGACAGCTAACTATGGCTACACCTTC

v_call: TRBV24-1
j_call: TRBJ2-2
clone_size: once
d_call: NA
cdr3_aa: CATRSAGGLTGELFF
cdr3_nt: TGTGCCACCAGGAGTGCAGGGGGGCTAACCGGGGAGCTGTTTTTT

v_call: TRBV18
j_call: TRBJ2-3
clone_size: NA
d_call: NA
cdr3_aa: CASSTTRIGTSSTDTQYF
cdr3_nt: TGTGCCAGCTCAACCACCAGGATTGGGACTTCCAGCACAGATACGCAGTATTTT

v_call: TRBV7-2
j_call: TRBJ1-6
clone_size: NA
d_call: TRBD1
cdr3_aa: CASSRKGQGNHF
cdr3_nt: TGTGCCAGCAGCCGAAAGGGACAGGGTAACCACTTT

v_call: TRBV14
j_call: TRBJ2-1
clone_size: NA
d_call: TRBD2
cdr3_aa: CASSYLTSGSPTYNEQFF
cdr3_nt: TGTGCCAGCAGCTACCTGACTAGCGGGAGCCCCACCTACAATGAGCAGTTCTTC

v_call: TRBV28
j_call: TRBJ2-5
clone_size: NA
d_call: NA
cdr3_aa: CASSFGGPQETQYF
cdr3_nt: TGTGCCAGCAGTTTCGGAGGACCCCAAGAGACCCAGTACTTC

v_call: TRBV6-5
j_call: TRBJ2-7
clone_size: NA
d_call: NA
cdr3_aa: CASDPRSGVVHEQYF
cdr3_nt: TGTGCCAGCGATCCCCGGTCGGGGGTTGTCCACGAGCAGTACTTC

v_call: TRBV5-1
j_call: TRBJ1-1
clone_size: NA
d_call: NA
cdr3_aa: CASSPNGQLAEAFF
cdr3_nt: TGCGCCAGCAGCCCGAACGGTCAATTGGCTGAAGCTTTCTTT